This entry describes one T cell receptor beta chain. The data belong to a study of response to subunit inactivated influenza vaccine. Germline trimming cut 0 bases from V and 7 bases from J; bases unmatched to any gene: 8. In germline, CDR1 is LGHDT, CDR2 YNNKEL (reference sequence). The CDR3 is 16 amino acids. TCRdb reprocessed the RT-PCR reads with MiXCR, giving one entry per CDR3 protein. The top ten hold roughly 10% of the sample, which has more than 700,000 distinct CDR3 sequences, around 20% seen once. This sequence joins TRBV3-1 and TRBJ1-4; TRBD1 matches at 7 bases. This receptor was taken from a man in his fifties who received an inactivated influenza vaccine. The sequencing here drew on PBMCs from blood, taken roughly 5 days after vaccination. The CDR3 region is CASSQEGLQGTEKLFF. The CDR3 DNA sequence: TGTGCCAGCAGCCAAGAAGGTTTACAGGGGACTGAAAAACTGTTTTTT.